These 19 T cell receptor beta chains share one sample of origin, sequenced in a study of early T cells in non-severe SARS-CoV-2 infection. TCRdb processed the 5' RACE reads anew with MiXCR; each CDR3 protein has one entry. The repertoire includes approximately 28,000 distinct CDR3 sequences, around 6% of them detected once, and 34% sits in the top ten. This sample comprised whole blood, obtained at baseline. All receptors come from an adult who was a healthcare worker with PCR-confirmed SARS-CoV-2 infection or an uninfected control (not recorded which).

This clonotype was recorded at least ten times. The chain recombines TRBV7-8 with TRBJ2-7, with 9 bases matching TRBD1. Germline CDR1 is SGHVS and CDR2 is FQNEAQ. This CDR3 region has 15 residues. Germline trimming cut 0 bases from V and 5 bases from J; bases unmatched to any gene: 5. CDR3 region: CASSLALQGAHEQYF. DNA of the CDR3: TGTGCCAGCAGCTTAGCGCTACAGGGGGCCCACGAGCAGTACTTC.

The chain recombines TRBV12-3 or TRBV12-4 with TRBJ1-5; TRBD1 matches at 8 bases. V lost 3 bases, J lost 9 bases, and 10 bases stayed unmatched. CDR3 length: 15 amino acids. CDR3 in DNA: TGTGCCAGCAGTTTTGGGGCAGGGGGCCACCGGCCCCAGCATTTT. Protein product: CASSFGAGGHRPQHF.

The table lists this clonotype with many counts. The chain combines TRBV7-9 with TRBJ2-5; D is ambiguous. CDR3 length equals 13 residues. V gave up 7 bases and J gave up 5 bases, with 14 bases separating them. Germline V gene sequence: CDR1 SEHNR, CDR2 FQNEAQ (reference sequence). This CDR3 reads CASTSFDWETQYF. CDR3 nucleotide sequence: TGTGCCAGCACCTCATTCGACTGGGAGACCCAGTACTTC.

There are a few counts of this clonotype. CDR3 nucleotides: TGTGCCAGCAGCTTGGCCAGCGGAGCCAATAATGAGCAGTTCTTC. Protein sequence: CASSLASGANNEQFF. The chain recombines TRBV5-4 with TRBJ2-1, with D possibly TRBD2 on 5 matching bases. Germline CDR1 and CDR2: SGHNT and YYREEE (reference sequence). The CDR3 is 15 residues long. The ends were cut back, 0 bases at V and 7 bases at J, with 14 bases in the middle.

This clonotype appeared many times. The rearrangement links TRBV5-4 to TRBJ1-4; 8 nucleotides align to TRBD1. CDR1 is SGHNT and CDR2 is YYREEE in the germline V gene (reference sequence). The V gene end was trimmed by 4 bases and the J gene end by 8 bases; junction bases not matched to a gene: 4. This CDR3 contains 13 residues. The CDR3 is CASSQGAGEKLFF. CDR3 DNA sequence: TGTGCCAGCAGCCAGGGGGCGGGGGAAAAACTGTTTTTT.

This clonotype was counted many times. The CDR3 coding sequence is TGCAGTGCTAGTGATGGTGCAGGGCCTTCCTACGAGCAGTACTTC. Its translation is CSASDGAGPSYEQYF. V usage is TRBV20-1 and J usage is TRBJ2-7; D may be TRBD1 (5 bases). Germline CDR1 is DFQATT and CDR2 is SNEGSKA (reference sequence). Trimming removed 3 bases at V and 1 base at J, with 16 bases between. This CDR3 is built from 15 residues.

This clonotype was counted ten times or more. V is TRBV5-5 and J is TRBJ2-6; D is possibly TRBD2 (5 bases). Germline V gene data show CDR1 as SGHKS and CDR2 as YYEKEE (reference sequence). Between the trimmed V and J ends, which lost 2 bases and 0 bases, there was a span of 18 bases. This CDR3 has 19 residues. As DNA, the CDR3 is TGTGCCAGCAGCTTACGGCAGCTACTTACTAGCTCTGGGGCCAACGTCCTGACTTTC. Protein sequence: CASSLRQLLTSSGANVLTF.

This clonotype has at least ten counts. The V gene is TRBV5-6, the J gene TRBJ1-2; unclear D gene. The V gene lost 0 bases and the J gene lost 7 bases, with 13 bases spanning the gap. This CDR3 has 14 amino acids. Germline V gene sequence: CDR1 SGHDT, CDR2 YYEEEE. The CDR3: CASSLGPPAGGYTF. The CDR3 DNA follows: TGTGCCAGCAGCTTGGGTCCCCCGGCCGGTGGCTACACCTTC.

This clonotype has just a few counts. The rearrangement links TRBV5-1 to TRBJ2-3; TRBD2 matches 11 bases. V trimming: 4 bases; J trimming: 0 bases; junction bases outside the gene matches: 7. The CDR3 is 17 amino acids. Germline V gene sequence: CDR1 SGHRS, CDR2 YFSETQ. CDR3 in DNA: TGCGCCAGCAGCGCCGGGACTAGCGGACCTAGCACAGATACGCAGTATTTT. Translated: CASSAGTSGPSTDTQYF. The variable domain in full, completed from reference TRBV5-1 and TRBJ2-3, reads KAGVTQTPRYLIKTRGQQVTLSCSPISGHRSVSWYQQTPGQGLQFLFEYFSETQRNKGNFPGRFSGRQFSNSRSEMNVSTLELGDSALYLCASSAGTSGPSTDTQYFGPGTRLTVL.

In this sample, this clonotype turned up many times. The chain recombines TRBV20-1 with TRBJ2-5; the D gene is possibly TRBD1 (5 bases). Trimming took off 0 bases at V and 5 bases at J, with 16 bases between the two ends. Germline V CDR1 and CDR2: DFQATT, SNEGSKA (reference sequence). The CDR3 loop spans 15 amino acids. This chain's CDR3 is CSARDSQGLMETQYF. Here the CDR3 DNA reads TGCAGTGCTAGAGATTCCCAGGGTCTAATGGAGACCCAGTACTTC.

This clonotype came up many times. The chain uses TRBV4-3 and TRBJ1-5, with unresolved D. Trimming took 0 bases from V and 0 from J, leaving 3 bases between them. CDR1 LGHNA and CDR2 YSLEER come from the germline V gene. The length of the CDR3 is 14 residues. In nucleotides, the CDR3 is TGCGCCAGCAGCCAAGAGGATAGCAATCAGCCCCAGCATTTT. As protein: CASSQEDSNQPQHF.

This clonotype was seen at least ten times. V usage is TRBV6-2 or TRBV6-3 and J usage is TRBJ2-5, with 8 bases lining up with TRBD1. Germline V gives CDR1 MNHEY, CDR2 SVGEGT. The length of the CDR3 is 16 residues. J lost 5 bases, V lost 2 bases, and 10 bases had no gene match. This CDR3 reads CASSYQGGTGVETQYF. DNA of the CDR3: TGTGCCAGCAGTTACCAAGGCGGGACAGGTGTTGAGACCCAGTACTTC.

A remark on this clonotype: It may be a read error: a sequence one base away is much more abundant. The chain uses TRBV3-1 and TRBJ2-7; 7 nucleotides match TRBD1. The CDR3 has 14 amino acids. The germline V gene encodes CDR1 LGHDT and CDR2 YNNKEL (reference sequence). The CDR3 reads CASSQDQTGDELYF. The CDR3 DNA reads TGTGCCAGCAGCCAAGACCAAACAGGGGACGAGCTGTACTTC.

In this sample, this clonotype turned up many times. Here the CDR3 reads CATSDRANQPQHF. As DNA, the CDR3 is TGTGCCACCTCGGACAGAGCCAATCAGCCCCAGCATTTT. The chain recombines TRBV19 with TRBJ1-5; D is possibly TRBD1 (6 bases). The CDR3 is made up of 13 amino acids. Between the trimmed V and J ends, which lost 10 bases and 3 bases, there was a span of 13 bases. The germline V gene encodes CDR1 LNHDA and CDR2 SQIVND (reference sequence).

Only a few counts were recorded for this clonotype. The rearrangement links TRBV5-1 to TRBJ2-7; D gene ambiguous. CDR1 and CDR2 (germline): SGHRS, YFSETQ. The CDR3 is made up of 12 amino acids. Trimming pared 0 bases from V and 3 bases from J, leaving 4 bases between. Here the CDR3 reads CASSLVSYEQYF. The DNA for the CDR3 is TGCGCCAGCAGCTTGGTAAGCTACGAGCAGTACTTC.

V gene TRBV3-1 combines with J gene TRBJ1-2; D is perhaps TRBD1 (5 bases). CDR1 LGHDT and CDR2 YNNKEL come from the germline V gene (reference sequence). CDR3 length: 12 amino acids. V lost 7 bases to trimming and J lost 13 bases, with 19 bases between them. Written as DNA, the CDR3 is TGTGCCAGCACCCGGGGGGGGGAATCAGCCACCTTC. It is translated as CASTRGGESATF.

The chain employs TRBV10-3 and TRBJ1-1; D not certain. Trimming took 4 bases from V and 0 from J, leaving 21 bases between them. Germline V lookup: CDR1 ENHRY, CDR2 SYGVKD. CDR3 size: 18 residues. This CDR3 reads CAISGTGPRRPLNTEAFF. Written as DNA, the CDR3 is TGTGCCATCAGTGGTACCGGGCCCCGAAGACCCTTGAACACTGAAGCTTTCTTT.

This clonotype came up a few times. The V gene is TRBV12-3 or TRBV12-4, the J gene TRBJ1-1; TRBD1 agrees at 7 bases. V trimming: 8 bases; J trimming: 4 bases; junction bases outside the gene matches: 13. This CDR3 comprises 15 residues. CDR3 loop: CASHEKTGRVTEAFF. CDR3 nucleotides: TGTGCCAGCCACGAAAAGACAGGGCGCGTCACTGAAGCTTTCTTT.

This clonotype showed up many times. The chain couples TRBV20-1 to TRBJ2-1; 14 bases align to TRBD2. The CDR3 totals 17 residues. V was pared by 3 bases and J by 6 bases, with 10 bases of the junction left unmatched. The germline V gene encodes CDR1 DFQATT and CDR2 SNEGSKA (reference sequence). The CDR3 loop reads CSASGTSGRGWANEQFF. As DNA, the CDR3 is TGCAGTGCTAGTGGGACTAGCGGGAGAGGTTGGGCCAATGAGCAGTTCTTC.